This TCR beta chain comes out of a study of identical twins. Comments on this clonotype: Its matching antigen is unknown.

TCRdb recomputed calls from the 5' RACE reads with MiXCR, one row per CDR3 protein. The sample lists roughly 1,500,000 distinct CDR3 sequences, roughly a third occurring once. The CDR3 runs 15 residues. Germline-derived CDR1 and CDR2 are MRHNA and SNTAGT. The J segment lost 3 bases and the V segment lost 5 bases, leaving 5 bases of the junction unmatched. Study-level findings and limits: Twins' excess sharing was less marked for out-of-frame beta sequences.

The chain couples TRBV6-4 to TRBJ2-1; 9 bases are shared with TRBD1. The TCR sequence derives from a newborn girl in good health. Specimen: cord blood. Here the CDR3 DNA reads TGTGCCAGCAGTACCGGGACAGGGTGCTACAATGAGCAGTTCTTC. It yields the protein CASSTGTGCYNEQFF.